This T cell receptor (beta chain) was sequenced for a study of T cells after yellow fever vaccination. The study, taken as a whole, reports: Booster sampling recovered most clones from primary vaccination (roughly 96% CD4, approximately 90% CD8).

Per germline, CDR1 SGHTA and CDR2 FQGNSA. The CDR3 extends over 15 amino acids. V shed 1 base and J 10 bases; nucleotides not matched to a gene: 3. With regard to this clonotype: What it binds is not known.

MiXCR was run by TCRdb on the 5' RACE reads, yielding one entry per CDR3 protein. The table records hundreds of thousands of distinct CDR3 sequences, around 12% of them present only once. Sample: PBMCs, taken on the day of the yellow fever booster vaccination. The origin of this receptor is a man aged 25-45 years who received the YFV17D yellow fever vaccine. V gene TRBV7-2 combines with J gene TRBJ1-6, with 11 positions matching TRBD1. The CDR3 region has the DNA TGTGCCAGCAGCTTAGGAGGGACAGGGGGATCACCCCTCCACTTT. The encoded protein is CASSLGGTGGSPLHF.